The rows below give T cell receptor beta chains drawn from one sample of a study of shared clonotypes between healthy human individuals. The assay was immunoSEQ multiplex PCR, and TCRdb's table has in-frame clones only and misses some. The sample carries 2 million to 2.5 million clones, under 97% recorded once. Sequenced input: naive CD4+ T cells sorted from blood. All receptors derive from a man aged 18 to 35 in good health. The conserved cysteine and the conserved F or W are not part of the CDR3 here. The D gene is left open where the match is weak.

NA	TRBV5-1	ASRLSGTTAYEQY
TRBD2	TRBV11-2	ASSPTGTSVTGELF
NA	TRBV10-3	AISDGPPGELF
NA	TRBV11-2	ASTPGGGKETQY
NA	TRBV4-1	ASSQDPGGGGETQY
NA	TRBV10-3	AISEYGTGNEQF
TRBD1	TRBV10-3	AISESNGQGIIT
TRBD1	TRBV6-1	ASRRDRFTDTQY
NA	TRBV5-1	ASSLGESPNEKLF
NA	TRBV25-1	ASSGGRWTEAF
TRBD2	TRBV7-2	ASSLVSGGSYEQY
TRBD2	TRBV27	ASSLSGLAGTEQY
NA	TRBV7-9	ARPMAGELF
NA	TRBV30	AWRALAAGTGELF
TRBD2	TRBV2	ASGGSGLVTDTQY
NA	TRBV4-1	ASSQELRQMNTEAF
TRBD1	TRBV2	ASSEQGANTEAF
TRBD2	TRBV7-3	ASSFTSVDTQY
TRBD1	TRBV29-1	SVDPGGNTEAF
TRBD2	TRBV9	ASSETPTSGTYEQY
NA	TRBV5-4	ASCLRGADTQY
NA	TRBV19	ASSLPGHLRGEQY
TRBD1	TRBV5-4	ASSLPYTGGAGANVLT
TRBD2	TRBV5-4	ASSLLVLAGGTDTQY
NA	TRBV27	ASSLSVKGGGYEQY
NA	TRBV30	AWSSLGTEAF
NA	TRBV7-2	ASSLRVNEQF